The entry below gives a single T cell receptor beta chain sequence along with its context. As yet, its antigen is unknown. This sample was taken from a study of T cells in Graves' hyperthyroidism and ophthalmopathy. Notes on the study in general: Expanded thyroid clonotypes (above 0.001) were mostly also found in blood.

Stable Graves' hyperthyroidism denoted no ophthalmopathy progression over 18 months. The CDR3 consists of 15 residues. The germline V gene encodes CDR1 MGHRA and CDR2 YSYEKL. The ends lost 2 bases at V and 4 bases at J; junction bases unmatched: 7. TCR beta CDR3 regions were amplified from RNA transcripts. TCR CDR3 underwent first-round RT-PCR with the HTBI primer set. TCRdb called the multiplex PCR reads again in MiXCR, with one record for every CDR3 protein. The table has nearly 750,000 distinct CDR3 sequences, roughly 32% seen once. The receptor was derived from a woman in her forties with Graves' hyperthyroidism. Input material: blood. The V gene is TRBV4-1, the J gene TRBJ2-7, with 8 bases identical to TRBD2. CDR3 nucleotides: TGCGCCAGCAGCCAAACAAGCGGGGGAGATTACGAGCAGTACTTC. Its translation: CASSQTSGGDYEQYF.